This is a list of T cell receptor beta chains from one sample in a study of CD8+CD57+ T cells in acquired aplastic anemia. TCRdb fed the reads into MiXCR, producing one record per CDR3 protein. Of about 200,000 distinct CDR3 sequences detected, 34% appear once; the ten largest clones hold around 1.1%. The sample comprised sorted CD4+, CD8+, or CD8+CD57+ T cells (not recorded which) from PBMCs. These receptors were collected from a human donor in good health, serving as a control. Both conserved end residues are part of each CDR3. D genes are given only for firm matches. A row's size may be missing; if present it is once, few, many or a size class.

V	D	size	J	DNA	CDR3
TRBV7-6	TRBD2	-	TRBJ2-5	TGTGCCAGCAGCTTAGGCTACAACCCCAAAGGGGGACTAGAAGGGGAGACCCAGTACTTC	CASSLGYNPKGGLEGETQYF
TRBV24-1	-	many	TRBJ2-5	TGTGCCACCAGTGACCCGGGACACGGGATCAACATTTGGTACTTC	CATSDPGHGINIWYF
TRBV10-3	-	many	TRBJ1-5	TGTGCCATCAGTGAGACACAGACGGGCAATCAGCCCCAGCATTTT	CAISETQTGNQPQHF
TRBV18	-	many	TRBJ1-2	TGTGCCAGCTCAAACGACCCTAACTATGGCTACACCTTC	CASSNDPNYGYTF
TRBV29-1	-	-	TRBJ1-2	TGCAGCGTTTTTCAGTTGGGGGGGTTTGGCTACACCTTC	CSVFQLGGFGYTF
TRBV5-4	-	-	TRBJ1-1	TGTGCCAGCACCTCGGGGGGGCAGTTAGACACTGAAGCTTTCTTT	CASTSGGQLDTEAFF
TRBV2	-	-	TRBJ1-1	TGTGCCGGCCGGGACAAGAACACTGAAGCTTTCTTC	CAGRDKNTEAFF
TRBV14	TRBD1	many	TRBJ1-2	TGTGCCAGCAGCCTCGGACAGGGGTATAGAGGCTACACCTTC	CASSLGQGYRGYTF
TRBV7-2	-	many	TRBJ1-2	TGTGCCAGCAGCTTTCGCGACTATGGCTACACCTTC	CASSFRDYGYTF
TRBV7-9	-	many	TRBJ1-6	TGTGCCAGCAGCTTAGTTGGTGGTTCACCCCTCCACTTT	CASSLVGGSPLHF
TRBV10-3	TRBD2	many	TRBJ2-2	TGTGCCATCAGTGAACGACTAGCGTACAACACCGGGGAGCTGTTTTTT	CAISERLAYNTGELFF
TRBV12-3/TRBV12-4	TRBD1	many	TRBJ2-7	TGTGCCAGCAGTATCCACTCACAGGGGGCGAGTTCCTACGAGCAGTACTTC	CASSIHSQGASSYEQYF
TRBV5-4	-	-	TRBJ2-3	TGTGCCAGCAGCTTTGGGCTGGCAGGGAGCACAGATACGCAGTATTTT	CASSFGLAGSTDTQYF
TRBV18	TRBD2	-	TRBJ2-1	TGTGCCAGCTCACCATCGACTAGCGGGGGATACAATGAGCAGTTCTTC	CASSPSTSGGYNEQFF
TRBV15	-	many	TRBJ2-3	TGTGCCACCAGCAGAGATGTCGCGACTCTACGCACAGATACGCAGTATTTT	CATSRDVATLRTDTQYF
TRBV29-1	-	many	TRBJ1-3	TGCAGCGTTGAAAAGGGAACTGGAAACACCATATATTTT	CSVEKGTGNTIYF
TRBV30	TRBD1	few	TRBJ2-7	TGTGCCTGGAGTATTTACCGGGACAGGGTCTACGAGCAGTACTTC	CAWSIYRDRVYEQYF
TRBV4-1	-	many	TRBJ2-3	TGCGCCAGCAGTGAATTCACAGATACGCAGTATTTT	CASSEFTDTQYF
TRBV19	-	-	TRBJ2-1	TGTGCCAGTAGTATAACTGGAGACTCCTACAATGAGCAGTTCTTC	CASSITGDSYNEQFF
TRBV30	-	-	TRBJ1-6	TGTGCCTGGAGTGTTAGGACACCCTATAATTCACCCCTCCACTTT	CAWSVRTPYNSPLHF
TRBV10-3	-	-	TRBJ2-7	TGTGCCATCAGTGAGATGAGTGGGGGAATCTACGAGCAGTACTTC	CAISEMSGGIYEQYF
TRBV5-6	TRBD2	-	TRBJ2-3	TGTGCCAGCAGCGCGACTAGCAGGGCAGATACGCAGTATTTT	CASSATSRADTQYF
TRBV7-2	-	many	TRBJ2-3	TGTGCCAGCAGCTTAGCGGGGACGGATTTCACAGATACGCAGTATTTT	CASSLAGTDFTDTQYF
TRBV10-1	-	-	TRBJ2-2	TGCGCCAGCAGTGTCCTACAGGGACCCGGGGAGCTGTTTTTT	CASSVLQGPGELFF
TRBV10-3	-	-	TRBJ1-2	TGTGCCATCAGTTCCACACAGGGTGAAAATGGCTACACCTTC	CAISSTQGENGYTF
TRBV3-1	-	few	TRBJ2-7	TGTGCCAGCAGCCAAAGCTTAAGCTACGAGCAGTACTTC	CASSQSLSYEQYF
TRBV30	-	-	TRBJ1-4	TGTGCCTGCCAGGGGAATAATGAAAAACTGTTTTTT	CACQGNNEKLFF
TRBV3-1	-	few	TRBJ1-2	TGTGCCAGCAGCCCAAGTTTCTATGGCTACACCTTC	CASSPSFYGYTF
TRBV2	-	many	TRBJ1-1	TGTGCCAGCATGTCGTTCGTAGACACTGAAGCTTTCTTT	CASMSFVDTEAFF
TRBV5-6	-	once	TRBJ2-7	TGTGCCAGCAGCCCGCCGGGATCCGCCTTCTACGAGCAGTACTTC	CASSPPGSAFYEQYF
TRBV7-2	TRBD1	many	TRBJ1-2	TGTGCCAGCAGCTCACAGGGGGCGAGTGGCTACACCTTC	CASSSQGASGYTF
TRBV5-4	-	-	TRBJ2-5	TGTGCCAGCAGCTTTGGGGGGGCGCCGGCTCAGTACTTC	CASSFGGAPAQYF
TRBV7-9	-	many	TRBJ1-4	TGTGCCAGCAGCTTAGATAGGGGTGGTGAAAAACTGTTTTTT	CASSLDRGGEKLFF
TRBV6-6	-	many	TRBJ1-2	TGTGCCAGCAGTAAACAGGGAATCGGTAGCTATGGCTACACCTTC	CASSKQGIGSYGYTF
TRBV4-1	-	few	TRBJ1-2	TGCGCCAGCAGCCAAGATTACGGGGGGTATGGCTACGCCTTC	CASSQDYGGYGYAF
TRBV20-1	-	-	TRBJ1-1	TGCAGTGCTAGACTCTCTGGGAGTAGTGACACTGAAGCTTTCTTT	CSARLSGSSDTEAFF
TRBV5-1	TRBD1	many	TRBJ1-6	TGCGCCAGCAGCGCGGACAGGGGCAGTTCACCCCTCCACTTT	CASSADRGSSPLHF
TRBV19	-	many	TRBJ1-1	TGTGCCAGTAGCGACCCCCCAGTGGGGAACACTGAAGCTTTCTTT	CASSDPPVGNTEAFF
TRBV19	-	many	TRBJ1-5	TGTGCCAGTAGTATCGCTCTTTCCGGCCAGCCCCAGCATTTT	CASSIALSGQPQHF
TRBV3-1	-	-	TRBJ1-2	TGTGCCAGCAGCCAAGGGGCAGGGAAAGGCTACACCTTC	CASSQGAGKGYTF